This T cell receptor (beta chain) was sequenced during a study of T cell responses to AZD1222 COVID-19 vaccine. Per germline, CDR1 SNHLY and CDR2 FYNNEI. V dropped 3 bases and J dropped 7; count of bases not matched to a gene: 5. The CDR3 has 14 residues. Comments on this clone: The antigen is undetermined.

Produced via immunoSEQ multiplex PCR; TCRdb's table is partial and in-frame only. The sample shows roughly 110,000 clones, approximately 86% of them seen only once. The study's findings and limits: Two doses of AZD1222 preceded a rise in Spike-specific TCR breadth and depth. Spike was spanned by vaccine-associated CD4 TCRs, which were dominant at 160-218 and 743-854. Reports indicate that nearly half of spike-specific TCRs are directed at unmutated variant regions. Donors skewed white British and female; clonal diversity was possibly underestimated.

This specimen consisted of peripheral blood, obtained on day 0 of AZD1222 vaccination. The chain has TRBV2 and TRBJ1-2; 10 nucleotides agree with TRBD1. The receptor's source is an adult in good health. In nucleotides, the CDR3 is TGTGCCAGCAGTGATGTCCGGGACAGGGGTGGCTACACCTTC. Protein: CASSDVRDRGGYTF.